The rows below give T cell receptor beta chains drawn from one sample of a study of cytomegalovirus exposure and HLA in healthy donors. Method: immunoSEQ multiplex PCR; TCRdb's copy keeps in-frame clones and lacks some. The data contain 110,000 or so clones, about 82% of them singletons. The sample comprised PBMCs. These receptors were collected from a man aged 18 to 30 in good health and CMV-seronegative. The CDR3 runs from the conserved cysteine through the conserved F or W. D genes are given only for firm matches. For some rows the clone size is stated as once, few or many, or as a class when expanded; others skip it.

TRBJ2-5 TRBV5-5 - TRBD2 CASSPGGGEQETQYF TGTGCCAGCAGCCCGGGCGGGGGGGAACAAGAGACCCAGTACTTC
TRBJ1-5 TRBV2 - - CASRPETVSNQPQHF TGTGCCAGCAGACCAGAGACAGTAAGCAATCAGCCCCAGCATTTT
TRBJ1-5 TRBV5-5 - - CASSSGMEGQPQHF TGTGCCAGCAGCTCTGGGATGGAGGGGCAGCCCCAGCATTTT
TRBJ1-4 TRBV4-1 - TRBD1 CASSQDTGQVVRKLFF TGCGCCAGCAGCCAAGATACGGGACAGGTAGTCAGAAAACTGTTTTTT
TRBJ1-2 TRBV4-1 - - CASSQVRTALHYGYTF TGCGCCAGCAGCCAAGTTAGGACAGCGCTTCACTATGGCTACACCTTC
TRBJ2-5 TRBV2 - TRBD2 CATGLDGETQYF TGTGCCACAGGACTAGATGGAGAGACCCAGTACTTC
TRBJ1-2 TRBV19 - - CASSTQGRANYGYTF TGTGCCAGTAGTACGCAAGGGAGAGCTAACTATGGCTACACCTTC
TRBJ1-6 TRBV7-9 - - CASSLAGTYNSPLHF TGTGCCAGCAGCCTGGCGGGGACCTATAATTCACCCCTCCACTTT
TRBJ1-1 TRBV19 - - CASTGFTEAFF TGTGCCAGCACAGGGTTCACTGAAGCTTTCTTT
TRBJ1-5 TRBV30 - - CAWRGGRGQPQHF TGTGCCTGGAGGGGGGGGCGCGGTCAGCCCCAGCATTTT
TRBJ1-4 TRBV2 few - CASGRGRSNEKLFF TGTGCCAGCGGCAGGGGACGGTCTAATGAAAAACTGTTTTTT
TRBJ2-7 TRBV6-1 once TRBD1 CASSVGTGLSYEQYF TGTGCCAGCAGTGTGGGGACAGGTTTATCCTACGAGCAGTACTTC
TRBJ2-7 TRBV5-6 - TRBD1 CASSPSVLTGKAREQYF TGTGCCAGCAGCCCCTCGGTTTTGACAGGGAAAGCTCGCGAGCAGTACTTC
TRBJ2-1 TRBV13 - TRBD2 CASSPSDSGIDEQFF TGTGCCAGCAGCCCCAGTGACAGCGGGATCGATGAGCAGTTCTTC
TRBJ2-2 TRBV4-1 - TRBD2 CASSQEGPSGGRLFF TGCGCCAGCAGCCAAGAAGGTCCTAGCGGGGGGAGGCTGTTTTTT
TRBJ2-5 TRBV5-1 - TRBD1 CASSPGTVQETQYF TGCGCCAGCAGCCCCGGGACAGTCCAAGAGACCCAGTACTTC
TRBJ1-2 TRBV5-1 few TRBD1 CASSLGQGNYGYTF TGCGCCAGCAGCTTAGGACAGGGGAACTATGGCTACACCTTC
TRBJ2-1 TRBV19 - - CATNRGVGLNEQFF TGTGCCACCAACCGGGGAGTGGGTCTGAATGAGCAGTTCTTC
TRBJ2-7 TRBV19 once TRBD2 CASSIESGTSGSYEQYF TGTGCCAGTAGTATAGAGAGTGGGACTAGCGGTTCCTACGAGCAGTACTTC
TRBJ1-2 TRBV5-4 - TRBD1 CASSPGTANYGYTF TGTGCCAGCAGCCCGGGGACAGCTAACTATGGCTACACCTTC
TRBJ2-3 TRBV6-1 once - CASSIDSVNTDTQYF TGTGCCAGCAGCATCGACAGCGTGAACACAGATACGCAGTATTTT
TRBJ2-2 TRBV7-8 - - CASSPTHAGNTGELFF TGTGCCAGCAGCCCCACTCACGCAGGGAACACCGGGGAGCTGTTTTTT
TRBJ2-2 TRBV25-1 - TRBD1 CASSEGQGWAGELFF TGTGCCAGCAGTGAGGGACAGGGGTGGGCCGGGGAGCTGTTTTTT
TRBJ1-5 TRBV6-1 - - CASGGASNQPQHF TGTGCCAGCGGTGGAGCTTCTAATCAGCCCCAGCATTTT
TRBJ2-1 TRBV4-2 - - CASSHQGPGLAKNEQFF TGTGCCAGCAGCCACCAAGGACCCGGGCTAGCCAAAAATGAGCAGTTCTTC
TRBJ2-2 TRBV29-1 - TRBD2 CSVEGTSGNTGELFF TGCAGCGTTGAAGGGACTAGCGGAAACACCGGGGAGCTGTTTTTT
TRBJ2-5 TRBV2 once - CASSEAGIKETQYF TGTGCCAGCAGTGAGGCGGGGATTAAAGAGACCCAGTACTTC
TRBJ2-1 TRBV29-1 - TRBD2 CSGRGEGRGASYNEQFF TGCAGCGGGAGGGGTGAGGGGCGGGGGGCCTCCTACAATGAGCAGTTCTTC
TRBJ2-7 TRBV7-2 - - CASSLWGPPGESYEQYF TGTGCCAGCAGCTTATGGGGGCCGCCAGGGGAGTCCTACGAGCAGTACTTC
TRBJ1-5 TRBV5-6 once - CASSLGHQPQHF TGTGCCAGCAGCTTGGGGCATCAGCCCCAGCATTTT
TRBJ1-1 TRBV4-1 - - CASSQEGTNTEAFF TGCGCCAGCAGCCAAGAGGGCACGAACACTGAAGCTTTCTTT
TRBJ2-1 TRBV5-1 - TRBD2 CASSAGLAGEKSYNEQFF TGCGCCAGCAGCGCGGGACTAGCGGGGGAAAAGTCCTACAATGAGCAGTTCTTC
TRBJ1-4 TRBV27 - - CASSPAGGVFGEKLFF TGTGCCAGCAGTCCGGCGGGGGGGGTTTTTGGTGAAAAACTGTTTTTT
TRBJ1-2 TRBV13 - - CASSLGFRAPYGYTF TGTGCCAGCAGCTTAGGATTCAGGGCCCCCTATGGCTACACCTTC
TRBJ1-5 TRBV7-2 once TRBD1 CASSLWTGGDQPQHF TGTGCCAGCAGCTTATGGACAGGGGGCGATCAGCCCCAGCATTTT
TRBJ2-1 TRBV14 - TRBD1 CASSQDGLGTGSSYNEQFF TGTGCCAGCAGCCAAGATGGGCTCGGGACAGGGAGCTCCTACAATGAGCAGTTCTTC
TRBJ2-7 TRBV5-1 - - CASSWGTPYEQYF TGCGCCAGCAGCTGGGGGACACCCTACGAGCAGTACTTC
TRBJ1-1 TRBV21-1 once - CASSKGYPGFRSEAFF TGTGCCAGCAGCAAAGGATACCCGGGTTTTAGATCTGAAGCTTTCTTT
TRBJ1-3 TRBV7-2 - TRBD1 CASSLRLKGAHSGNTIYF TGTGCCAGCAGCTTACGGTTGAAGGGGGCCCACTCTGGAAACACCATATATTTT
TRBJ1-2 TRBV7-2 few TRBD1 CASSGLGQHYGYTF TGTGCCAGCAGCGGCCTGGGACAGCACTATGGCTACACCTTC
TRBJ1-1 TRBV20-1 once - CSALNTEAFF TGCAGTGCCTTGAACACTGAAGCTTTCTTT
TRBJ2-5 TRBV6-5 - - CASSYGGQGVGETQYF TGTGCCAGCAGTTACGGGGGGCAGGGGGTAGGGGAGACCCAGTACTTC
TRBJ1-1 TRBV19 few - CASSIEGHPNTEAFF TGTGCCAGTAGTATAGAAGGACATCCGAACACTGAAGCTTTCTTT
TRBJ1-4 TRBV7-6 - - CASSPRRGRATNEKLFF TGTGCCAGCAGCCCCCGCCGAGGCAGGGCCACTAATGAAAAACTGTTTTTT
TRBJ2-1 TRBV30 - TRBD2 CAWSVLGTSIDEQFF TGTGCCTGGAGTGTACTAGGGACTAGCATCGATGAGCAGTTCTTC
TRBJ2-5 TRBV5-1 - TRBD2 CASRSGTSGGYSQETQYF TGCGCCAGCAGGTCCGGGACTAGCGGGGGGTACAGTCAAGAGACCCAGTACTTC
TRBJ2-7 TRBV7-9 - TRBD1 CASSLGATGTGRLYEQYF TGTGCCAGCAGCTTAGGCGCGACCGGGACAGGGCGGCTCTACGAGCAGTACTTC
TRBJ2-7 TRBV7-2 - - CASSQGVGNPYEQYF TGTGCCAGCAGCCAAGGAGTGGGTAACCCTTACGAGCAGTACTTC
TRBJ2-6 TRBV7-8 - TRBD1 CASSTGQGLSGANVLTF TGTGCCAGCAGCACCGGACAGGGTCTCTCTGGGGCCAACGTCCTGACTTTC
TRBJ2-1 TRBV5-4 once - CASSPQSYNEQFF TGTGCCAGCAGCCCCCAATCCTACAATGAGCAGTTCTTC